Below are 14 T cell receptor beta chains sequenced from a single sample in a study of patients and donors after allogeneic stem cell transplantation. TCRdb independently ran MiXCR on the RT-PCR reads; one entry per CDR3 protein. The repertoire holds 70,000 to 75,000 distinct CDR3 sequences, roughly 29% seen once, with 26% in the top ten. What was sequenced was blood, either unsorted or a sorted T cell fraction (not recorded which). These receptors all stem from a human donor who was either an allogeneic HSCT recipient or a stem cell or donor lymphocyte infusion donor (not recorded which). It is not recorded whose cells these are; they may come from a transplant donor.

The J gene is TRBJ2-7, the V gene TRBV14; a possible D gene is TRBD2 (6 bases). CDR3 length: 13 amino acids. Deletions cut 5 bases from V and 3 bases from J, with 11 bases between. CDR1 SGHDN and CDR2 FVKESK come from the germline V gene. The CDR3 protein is CASSARGIYEQYF. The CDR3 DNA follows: TGTGCCAGCAGCGCCCGGGGGATCTACGAGCAGTACTTC. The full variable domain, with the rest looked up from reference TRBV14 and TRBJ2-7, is EAGVTQFPSHSVIEKGQTVTLRCDPISGHDNLYWYRRVMGKEIKFLLHFVKESKQDESGMPNNRFLAERTGGTYSTLKVQPAELEDSGVYFCASSARGIYEQYFGPGTRLTVT.

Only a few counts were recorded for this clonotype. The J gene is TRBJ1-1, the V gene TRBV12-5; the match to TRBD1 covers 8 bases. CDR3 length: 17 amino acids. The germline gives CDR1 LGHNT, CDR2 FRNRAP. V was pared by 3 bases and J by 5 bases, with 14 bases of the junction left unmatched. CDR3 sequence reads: CASGFRRTGPGGTEAFF. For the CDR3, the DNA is TGTGCTAGTGGTTTTAGACGGACAGGGCCAGGGGGGACTGAAGCTTTCTTT.

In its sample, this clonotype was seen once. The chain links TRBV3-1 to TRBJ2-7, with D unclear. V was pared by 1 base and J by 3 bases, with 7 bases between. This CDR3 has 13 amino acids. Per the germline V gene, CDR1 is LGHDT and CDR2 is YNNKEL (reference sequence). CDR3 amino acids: CASSQGSGYEQYF. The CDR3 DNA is TGTGCCAGCAGCCAAGGGTCGGGCTACGAGCAGTACTTC.

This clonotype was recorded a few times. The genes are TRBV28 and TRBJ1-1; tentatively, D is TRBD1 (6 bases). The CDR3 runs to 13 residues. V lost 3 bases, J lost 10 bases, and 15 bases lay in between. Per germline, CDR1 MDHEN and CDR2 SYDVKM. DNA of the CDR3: TGTGCCAGCAGTTTGGGGGCGATGCGGGGAGCTTTCTTT. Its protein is CASSLGAMRGAFF.

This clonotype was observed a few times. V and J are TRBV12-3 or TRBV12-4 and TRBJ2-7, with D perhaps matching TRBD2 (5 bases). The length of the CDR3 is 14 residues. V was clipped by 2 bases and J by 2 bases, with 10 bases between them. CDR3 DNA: TGTGCCAGCAGTTTACGGACGGGAACCTACGAGCAGTACTTC. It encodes CASSLRTGTYEQYF.

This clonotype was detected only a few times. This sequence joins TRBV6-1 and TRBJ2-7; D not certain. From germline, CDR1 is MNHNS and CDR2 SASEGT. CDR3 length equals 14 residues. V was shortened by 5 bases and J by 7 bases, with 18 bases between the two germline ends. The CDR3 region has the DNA TGTGCCAGCAGTCCTCTTCGGTTTCACCCTGAGCAGTACTTC. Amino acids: CASSPLRFHPEQYF.

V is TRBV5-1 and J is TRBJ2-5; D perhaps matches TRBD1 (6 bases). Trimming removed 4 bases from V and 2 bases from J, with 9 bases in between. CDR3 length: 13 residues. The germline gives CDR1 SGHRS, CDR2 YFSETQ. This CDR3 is CASSQGMQETQYF. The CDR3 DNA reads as TGCGCCAGCAGCCAGGGGATGCAAGAGACCCAGTACTTC.

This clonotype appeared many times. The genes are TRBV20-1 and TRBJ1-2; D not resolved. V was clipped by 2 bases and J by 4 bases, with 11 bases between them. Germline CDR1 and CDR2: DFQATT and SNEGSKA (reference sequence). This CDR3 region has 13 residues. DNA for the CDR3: TGCAGTGCTAGATATTCTGGAACCTATGGCTACACCTTC. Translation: CSARYSGTYGYTF.

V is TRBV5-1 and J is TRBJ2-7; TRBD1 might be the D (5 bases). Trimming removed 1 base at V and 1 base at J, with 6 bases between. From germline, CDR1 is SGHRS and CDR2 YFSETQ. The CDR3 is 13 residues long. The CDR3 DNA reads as TGCGCCAGCAGCTTGAGACAGTCCTACGAGCAGTACTTC. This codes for CASSLRQSYEQYF.

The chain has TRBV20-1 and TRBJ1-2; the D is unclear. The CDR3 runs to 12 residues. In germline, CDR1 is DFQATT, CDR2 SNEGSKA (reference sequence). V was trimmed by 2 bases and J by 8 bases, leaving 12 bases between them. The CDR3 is CSARLSALGYTF. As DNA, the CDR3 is TGCAGTGCTAGACTTTCCGCTCTCGGCTACACCTTC.

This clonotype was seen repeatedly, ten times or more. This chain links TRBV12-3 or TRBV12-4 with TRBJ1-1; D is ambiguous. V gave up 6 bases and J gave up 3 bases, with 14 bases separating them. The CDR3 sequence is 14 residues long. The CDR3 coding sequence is TGTGCCAGCAGGTCCTCCGGGCCGGACACTGAAGCTTTCTTT. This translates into CASRSSGPDTEAFF.

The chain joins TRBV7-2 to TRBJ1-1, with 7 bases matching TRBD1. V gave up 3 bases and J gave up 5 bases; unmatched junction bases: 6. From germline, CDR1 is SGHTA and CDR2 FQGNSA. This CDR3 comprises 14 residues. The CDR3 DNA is TGTGCCAGCAGCTTGGAGGGGGCGGTAACTGAAGCTTTCTTT. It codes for CASSLEGAVTEAFF.

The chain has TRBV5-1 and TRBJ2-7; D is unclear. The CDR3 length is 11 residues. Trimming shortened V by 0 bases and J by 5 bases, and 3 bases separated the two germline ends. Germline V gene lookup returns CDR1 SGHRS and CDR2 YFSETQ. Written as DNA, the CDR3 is TGCGCCAGCAGCTTGGCCGACGAGCAGTACTTC. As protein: CASSLADEQYF.

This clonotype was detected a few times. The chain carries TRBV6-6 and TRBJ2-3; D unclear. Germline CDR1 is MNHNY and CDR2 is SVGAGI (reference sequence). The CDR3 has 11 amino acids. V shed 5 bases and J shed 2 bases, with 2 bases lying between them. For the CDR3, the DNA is TGTGCCAGCAGTAACACAGATACGCAGTATTTT. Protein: CASSNTDTQYF.